Listed below are T cell receptor beta chains from one sample, sequenced in a study of blood T cell repertoires in COVID-19. The method was immunoSEQ multiplex PCR; TCRdb's version includes in-frame clones alone and lacks a portion of them. The table has about 98,000 clones, around 75% seen once. Sequencing was performed on peripheral blood. The receptors come from a man aged 65 to 79 with acute or convalescent COVID-19. Each CDR3 is given with its conserved first and last residue. The D gene is left open where the match is weak. Only part of the rows carry a size: once, few, many, or a class if the clone is expanded.

D gene: TRBD1; J gene: TRBJ1-2; clone size: .; V gene: TRBV5-1; CDR3 DNA: TGCGCCAGCAGCGGACAAAGGGGGCCAGGTGGCTACACCTTC; CDR3 protein: CASSGQRGPGGYTF
D gene: .; J gene: TRBJ1-1; clone size: .; V gene: TRBV28; CDR3 DNA: TGTGCCAGCAGTTTATTGAGCCCCCCACCGGGGAACACTGAAGCTTTCTTT; CDR3 protein: CASSLLSPPPGNTEAFF
D gene: TRBD1; J gene: TRBJ1-1; clone size: .; V gene: TRBV24-1; CDR3 DNA: TGTGCCACCAGTGACCCGGACAGGGGGGCCACTGAAGCTTTCTTT; CDR3 protein: CATSDPDRGATEAFF
D gene: .; J gene: TRBJ2-7; clone size: .; V gene: TRBV2; CDR3 DNA: TGTGCCAGCAGTGCACAGGGTTCGGTCTACGAGCAGTACTTC; CDR3 protein: CASSAQGSVYEQYF
D gene: .; J gene: TRBJ2-7; clone size: few; V gene: TRBV15; CDR3 DNA: TGTGCCACCAGCAGAGGGACAAACCAGTACTTC; CDR3 protein: CATSRGTNQYF
D gene: .; J gene: TRBJ1-2; clone size: .; V gene: TRBV6-1; CDR3 DNA: TGTGCCAGCAGTGAGGGAGGGGACTATGGCTACACCTTC; CDR3 protein: CASSEGGDYGYTF
D gene: .; J gene: TRBJ2-5; clone size: .; V gene: TRBV7-2; CDR3 DNA: TGTGCCAGCAGCCTCCTAGGACTTCAGGGGGAGACCCAGTACTTC; CDR3 protein: CASSLLGLQGETQYF
D gene: TRBD2; J gene: TRBJ2-7; clone size: .; V gene: TRBV19; CDR3 DNA: TGTGCCAGTAGTGTCGCCGGGACTAGCGGGAGGGCCGTCTACGAGCAGTACTTC; CDR3 protein: CASSVAGTSGRAVYEQYF
D gene: .; J gene: TRBJ1-5; clone size: .; V gene: TRBV28; CDR3 DNA: TGTGCCAGCAGCCTCGGACGGAGGAATCAGCCCCAGCATTTT; CDR3 protein: CASSLGRRNQPQHF
D gene: TRBD1; J gene: TRBJ1-2; clone size: .; V gene: TRBV3-1/TRBV3-2; CDR3 DNA: TGTGCCAGCAGCCTTACAGGGGGCTATGGCTACACCTTC; CDR3 protein: CASSLTGGYGYTF
D gene: TRBD2; J gene: TRBJ2-3; clone size: .; V gene: TRBV28; CDR3 DNA: TGTGCCAGCAGTACCACGACTAGCGGGAGTTTCGGTACGCAGTATTTT; CDR3 protein: CASSTTTSGSFGTQYF
D gene: .; J gene: TRBJ1-4; clone size: .; V gene: TRBV28; CDR3 DNA: TGTGCCAGCACCACTACCGGACAGTTGGAGGAAAAACTGTTTTTT; CDR3 protein: CASTTTGQLEEKLFF
D gene: .; J gene: TRBJ2-3; clone size: .; V gene: TRBV2; CDR3 DNA: TGTGCCAGCCGTAGAGGGGATACGCAGTATTTT; CDR3 protein: CASRRGDTQYF
D gene: TRBD2; J gene: TRBJ2-7; clone size: .; V gene: TRBV9; CDR3 DNA: TGTGCCAGCAGCGTAGACGGGAGGCGGTACGAGCAGTACTTC; CDR3 protein: CASSVDGRRYEQYF
D gene: .; J gene: TRBJ2-7; clone size: once; V gene: TRBV10-1; CDR3 DNA: TGCGCCAGCAGCCGGGACAAAGCCTACGAGCAGTACTTC; CDR3 protein: CASSRDKAYEQYF
D gene: TRBD1; J gene: TRBJ2-7; clone size: .; V gene: TRBV19; CDR3 DNA: TGTGCCAGTAGTATTTTGGGACAGCACTACGAGCAGTACTTC; CDR3 protein: CASSILGQHYEQYF
D gene: TRBD2; J gene: TRBJ2-7; clone size: .; V gene: TRBV28; CDR3 DNA: TGTGCCAGCAGGCTAAGGGAGCGGGAGGTCTCCTACGAGCAGTACTTC; CDR3 protein: CASRLREREVSYEQYF
D gene: TRBD1; J gene: TRBJ2-2; clone size: .; V gene: TRBV6-4; CDR3 DNA: TGTGCCAGCAAACCCCCGGGACAGGCTTCCGGGGAGCTGTTTTTT; CDR3 protein: CASKPPGQASGELFF
D gene: TRBD1; J gene: TRBJ2-4; clone size: .; V gene: TRBV7-2; CDR3 DNA: TGTGCCAGCAGCTCCACTGTGGGACAGGGATTTAACATTCAGTACTTC; CDR3 protein: CASSSTVGQGFNIQYF
D gene: TRBD2; J gene: TRBJ2-7; clone size: few; V gene: TRBV27; CDR3 DNA: TGTGCCAGCAGTTTAGGCGGGGGGTACTACGAGCAGTACTTC; CDR3 protein: CASSLGGGYYEQYF
D gene: TRBD1; J gene: TRBJ1-6; clone size: .; V gene: TRBV2; CDR3 DNA: TGTGCCAGCAGTGATGCGACAGGGAGGAATTCACCCCTCCACTTT; CDR3 protein: CASSDATGRNSPLHF
D gene: .; J gene: TRBJ1-6; clone size: few; V gene: TRBV27; CDR3 DNA: TGTGCCAGCAGTTTATCGTACAGGTTCGCCTATAATTCACCCCTCCACTTT; CDR3 protein: CASSLSYRFAYNSPLHF
D gene: TRBD2; J gene: TRBJ2-3; clone size: once; V gene: TRBV28; CDR3 DNA: TGTGCCAGCAGTTTGTTCGGACTAGCGGGTTCTTCTAGCACAGATACGCAGTATTTT; CDR3 protein: CASSLFGLAGSSSTDTQYF
D gene: .; J gene: TRBJ2-3; clone size: .; V gene: TRBV5-8; CDR3 DNA: TGTGCCGCCCGAGGCCGTGTATCAGATACGCAGTATTTT; CDR3 protein: CAARGRVSDTQYF
D gene: .; J gene: TRBJ2-5; clone size: .; V gene: TRBV6-5; CDR3 DNA: TGTGCCAGCATTCTTGCCCGAGCCCAAGAGACCCAGTACTTC; CDR3 protein: CASILARAQETQYF
D gene: TRBD1; J gene: TRBJ1-6; clone size: .; V gene: TRBV7-8; CDR3 DNA: TGTGCCAGCAGCCCAGGGACAGGGAGCTCCTATAATTCACCCCTCCACTTT; CDR3 protein: CASSPGTGSSYNSPLHF
D gene: TRBD2; J gene: TRBJ2-3; clone size: .; V gene: TRBV5-4; CDR3 DNA: TGTGCCAGCAGCTTCCTAGCGGGAGAAACAGATACGCAGTATTTT; CDR3 protein: CASSFLAGETDTQYF
D gene: .; J gene: TRBJ2-1; clone size: .; V gene: TRBV10-3; CDR3 DNA: TGTGCCATCAGTGAGTTCCGGGACAATGAGCAGTTCTTC; CDR3 protein: CAISEFRDNEQFF
D gene: TRBD2; J gene: TRBJ2-7; clone size: .; V gene: TRBV19; CDR3 DNA: TGTGCCAGTAGAGAGCGGGGGGCCTACGAGCAGTACTTC; CDR3 protein: CASRERGAYEQYF
D gene: .; J gene: TRBJ2-5; clone size: few; V gene: TRBV10-1; CDR3 DNA: TGCGCCAGCAGGGAACTTCGCGAGGGGGTCCAAGAGACCCAGTACTTC; CDR3 protein: CASRELREGVQETQYF
D gene: TRBD1; J gene: TRBJ2-7; clone size: .; V gene: TRBV6-6; CDR3 DNA: TGTGCCAGCAGTTCCCGAAGGGACAGGGGTTCTGGAGAGCAGTACTTC; CDR3 protein: CASSSRRDRGSGEQYF
D gene: .; J gene: TRBJ2-3; clone size: .; V gene: TRBV7-2; CDR3 DNA: TGTGCCAGCAGCTTACAGGGTGGCACAGATACGCAGTATTTT; CDR3 protein: CASSLQGGTDTQYF
D gene: .; J gene: TRBJ1-1; clone size: .; V gene: TRBV6-2/TRBV6-3; CDR3 DNA: TGTGCCAGCAGTTACTCGAGTCGGGGGGGGAACACTGAAGCTTTCTTT; CDR3 protein: CASSYSSRGGNTEAFF
D gene: TRBD2; J gene: TRBJ2-3; clone size: .; V gene: TRBV10-3; CDR3 DNA: TGTGCCATCAGGGGAGGGATTAGGGGTACAGATACGCAGTATTTT; CDR3 protein: CAIRGGIRGTDTQYF
D gene: TRBD1; J gene: TRBJ2-7; clone size: few; V gene: TRBV10-3; CDR3 DNA: TGTGCCATCAGCACTCAGGACAGGGGCGAGCAGTACTTC; CDR3 protein: CAISTQDRGEQYF
D gene: TRBD2; J gene: TRBJ2-3; clone size: .; V gene: TRBV5-5; CDR3 DNA: TGTGCCAGCAGTCTGGGACTAGCGGGAGGTTATACGCAGTATTTT; CDR3 protein: CASSLGLAGGYTQYF
D gene: TRBD2; J gene: TRBJ2-2; clone size: .; V gene: TRBV27; CDR3 DNA: TGTGCCAGCAGTTTCTCGACTAGCGCCGGGGAGCTGTTTTTT; CDR3 protein: CASSFSTSAGELFF
D gene: TRBD2; J gene: TRBJ2-1; clone size: once; V gene: TRBV24-1; CDR3 DNA: TGTGCCACCAGTGATTTGCAGGGAGGGTCCTACAATGAGCAGTTCTTC; CDR3 protein: CATSDLQGGSYNEQFF
D gene: .; J gene: TRBJ1-1; clone size: .; V gene: TRBV6-1; CDR3 DNA: TGTGCCAGCAGTGAATGGTCAGGGGCGCACGGCACTGAAGCTTTCTTT; CDR3 protein: CASSEWSGAHGTEAFF
D gene: .; J gene: TRBJ1-2; clone size: .; V gene: TRBV11-2; CDR3 DNA: TGTGCCAGCAGCTTAGATCTGGCCAGGGGACGAGGCTACACCTTC; CDR3 protein: CASSLDLARGRGYTF
D gene: TRBD1; J gene: TRBJ1-5; clone size: .; V gene: TRBV7-2; CDR3 DNA: TGTGCCAGCAGCCCGAGGACAGGGGAGCGTCAGCCCCAGCATTTT; CDR3 protein: CASSPRTGERQPQHF
D gene: TRBD1; J gene: TRBJ1-2; clone size: few; V gene: TRBV27; CDR3 DNA: TGTGCCAGCAGTTTCGGACAGGGCGGCGATTGGTATGGCTACACCTTC; CDR3 protein: CASSFGQGGDWYGYTF
D gene: TRBD2; J gene: TRBJ2-5; clone size: .; V gene: TRBV20-1; CDR3 DNA: TGCAGTGCTAGTACTAGCGGGAGGAAAGAGACCCAGTACTTC; CDR3 protein: CSASTSGRKETQYF
D gene: .; J gene: TRBJ2-1; clone size: .; V gene: TRBV15; CDR3 DNA: TGTGCCACCAGAGTCGACAGCTCCTACAATGAGCAGTTCTTC; CDR3 protein: CATRVDSSYNEQFF
D gene: .; J gene: TRBJ1-3; clone size: .; V gene: TRBV24-1; CDR3 DNA: TGTGCCACCAGCAGCTCTGGAAACACCATATATTTT; CDR3 protein: CATSSSGNTIYF
D gene: TRBD2; J gene: TRBJ2-1; clone size: .; V gene: TRBV30; CDR3 DNA: TGTGCCTGGGTGACCGGGACTAGCGGTACCTACAATGAGCAGTTCTTC; CDR3 protein: CAWVTGTSGTYNEQFF
D gene: .; J gene: TRBJ2-1; clone size: .; V gene: TRBV19; CDR3 DNA: TGTGCCAGTAGCCTCACGAGTCATGAGCAGTTCTTC; CDR3 protein: CASSLTSHEQFF
D gene: TRBD1; J gene: TRBJ2-7; clone size: once; V gene: TRBV6-2/TRBV6-3; CDR3 DNA: TGTGCCAGCAGTCTAGCTGGGACAGGTCCTAGCTCCTACGAGCAGTACTTC; CDR3 protein: CASSLAGTGPSSYEQYF
D gene: .; J gene: TRBJ2-5; clone size: once; V gene: TRBV6-5; CDR3 DNA: TGTGCCAGCAGTTTGGACAGAGGGGAGACCCAGTACTTC; CDR3 protein: CASSLDRGETQYF
D gene: TRBD2; J gene: TRBJ2-7; clone size: .; V gene: TRBV3-1/TRBV3-2; CDR3 DNA: TGTGCCAGCAGCCAAGATCGGGGGGTGGCCTACGAGCAGTACTTC; CDR3 protein: CASSQDRGVAYEQYF
D gene: .; J gene: TRBJ2-1; clone size: .; V gene: TRBV9; CDR3 DNA: TGTGCCAGCAGCACGGGGTCCTCCTACAATGAGCAGTTCTTC; CDR3 protein: CASSTGSSYNEQFF
D gene: TRBD1; J gene: TRBJ2-3; clone size: .; V gene: TRBV5-5; CDR3 DNA: TGTGCCAGCCTCGGGACAGGTTATAGCACAGATACGCAGTATTTT; CDR3 protein: CASLGTGYSTDTQYF